The 28 T cell receptor beta chains in this list originate from one sample, sequenced in a study of CXCR3-negative and CXCR3-positive naive CD8 T cells. The libraries of TRB cDNA were constructed through 5' RACE using UMI labels. TCRdb re-called the 5' RACE reads, yielding one record per CDR3 amino acid sequence without DNA. The sample totals 45,000 to 60,000 distinct CDR3 sequences. The specimen sequenced was memory CD8+ T cells from blood. These receptors all stem from a human donor in good health. Some clones in this sample may be carry-over from other donors' samples.

This rearrangement joins TRBV23-1 to TRBJ2-4; there is no DNA to check the TCRdb D call of TRBD1. TRBV23-1 is treated as an ORF (open reading frame) with a function not yet certain. This CDR3 has 16 amino acids. CDR3: CASNGQGVEAKNIQYF.

This chain joins TRBV6-1 and TRBJ1-1. CDR3 length equals 12 residues. Germline CDR1 MNHNS, CDR2 SASEGT. CDR3 in amino acids: CATQTGNTEAFF.

This chain connects TRBV20-1 to TRBJ2-7; TCRdb's assignment of TRBD1 cannot be checked, as there is no DNA. This CDR3 has 15 residues. Germline V gene sequence: CDR1 DFQATT, CDR2 SNEGSKA (reference sequence). The CDR3 protein is CSARTGTVSSYEQYF.

The V and J genes are TRBV7-9 and TRBJ1-2. CDR1 and CDR2 (germline): SEHNR, FQNEAQ (reference sequence). CDR3 length: 15 residues. The CDR3 loop is CASSPGRGGGYGYTF.

The J gene is TRBJ2-7, the V gene TRBV29-1; without DNA, the TCRdb call of TRBD1 cannot be checked. The germline CDR1 and CDR2 sequences are SQVTM and ANQGSEA. The CDR3 loop spans 12 amino acids. The CDR3 loop is CSVVGQAYEQYF.

V and J are TRBV9 and TRBJ2-1. Germline lookup yields CDR1 SGDLS and CDR2 YYNGEE. The CDR3 totals 13 residues. CDR3 sequence: CASSAGDGNEQFF.

This chain joins TRBV29-1 and TRBJ2-7; TCRdb lists TRBD1, though no DNA is available to test this call. The length of the CDR3 is 13 residues. Germline-derived CDR1 and CDR2 are SQVTM and ANQGSEA. The CDR3 protein is CSGTGTDTYEQYF.

This chain connects TRBV6-5 to TRBJ2-2; there is no DNA to check the TCRdb D call of TRBD1. Germline assignment: CDR1 MNHEY and CDR2 SVGAGI. This CDR3 has 15 amino acids. This CDR3 reads CASSYPGGGAGELFF.

The chain is built from TRBV20-1 and TRBJ2-1; TCRdb outputs TRBD2, but without DNA this stays unchecked. Looked up from germline, CDR1 is DFQATT and CDR2 is SNEGSKA (reference sequence). This CDR3 is 16 amino acids long. CDR3 protein: CSARTSGSTSVNEQFF.

The rearrangement joins TRBV11-2 to TRBJ2-7; without DNA, the TCRdb call of TRBD1 cannot be checked. Germline V gives CDR1 SGHAT, CDR2 FQNNGV. There are 16 residues in the CDR3. CDR3 region: CASSLDPGQDSYEQYF. The full variable domain, its missing parts supplied by reference TRBV11-2 and TRBJ2-7, is EAGVAQSPRYKIIEKRQSVAFWCNPISGHATLYWYQQILGQGPKLLIQFQNNGVVDDSQLPKDRFSAERLKGVDSTLKIQPAKLEDSAVYLCASSLDPGQDSYEQYFGPGTRLTVT.

This chain uses TRBV6-6 with TRBJ2-7; TCRdb's assignment of TRBD1 cannot be checked, as there is no DNA. CDR3 size: 14 residues. Looked up from germline, CDR1 is MNHNY and CDR2 is SVGAGI (reference sequence). The chain's CDR3 is CASSYTGGAYEQYF.

The chain couples TRBV14 to TRBJ2-1. CDR3 length equals 13 residues. The germline V gene has CDR1 SGHDN and CDR2 FVKESK. The CDR3 spells CASSQETFNEQFF.

The rearrangement joins TRBV2 to TRBJ2-3; lacking DNA, the TRBD1 call made by TCRdb goes unchecked. CDR1 SNHLY and CDR2 FYNNEI come from the germline V gene. The CDR3 consists of 14 residues. CDR3 region: CASSAGPGEDTQYF.

The gene calls are TRBV6-2 or TRBV6-3 and TRBJ2-1; TCRdb designates TRBD2, a call that cannot be tested without DNA. This CDR3 has 19 amino acids. Germline V gene data show CDR1 as MNHEY and CDR2 as SVGEGT. Here the CDR3 reads CASTDLGFIAGGPANEQFF.

The rearrangement uses TRBV27 and TRBJ2-7; the D call from TCRdb, TRBD2, cannot be confirmed without DNA. The CDR3 consists of 16 residues. Germline V gene lookup returns CDR1 MNHEY and CDR2 SMNVEV (reference sequence). Here the CDR3 reads CASSSALAGSHGEQYF.

This chain uses TRBV7-6 with TRBJ2-7; TCRdb indicates TRBD2, and absent DNA this call remains unverified. This CDR3 is built from 14 residues. CDR1 is SGHVS, CDR2 FNYEAQ, per germline. The chain's CDR3 is CASSFGHPPYEQYF.

This clonotype shows up as medium-sized (0.01 to 0.1%) by frequency. The CDR3 sequence: CASSQDRAAGGNEQFF. V gene TRBV4-2 combines with J gene TRBJ2-1; TCRdb lists TRBD2, though no DNA is available to test this call. This CDR3 has 16 amino acids. Germline V gives CDR1 LGHNA, CDR2 YNFKEQ.

The gene calls are TRBV7-3 and TRBJ2-1; TCRdb's assignment of TRBD1 cannot be checked, as there is no DNA. CDR1 is SGHTA and CDR2 is FQGTGA in the germline V gene. The CDR3 has 13 amino acids. CDR3 protein: CASRLQVAGEQFF.

This rearrangement joins TRBV29-1 to TRBJ2-7; TCRdb proposes TRBD2, but this gene call is untestable without DNA. This CDR3 region has 18 residues. The V gene's germline CDR1 is SQVTM and CDR2 ANQGSEA. CDR3: CSGFVQGTSGRLSYEQYF.

J is TRBJ2-7 and V is TRBV28; the D call of TRBD2 rests on TCRdb alone, since no DNA is present to check it. The length of the CDR3 is 14 residues. Looked up from germline, CDR1 is MDHEN and CDR2 is SYDVKM. This CDR3 is CASSFGGKYYEQYF.

The chain recombines TRBV3-1 with TRBJ2-1. Germline values: CDR1 LGHDT, CDR2 YNNKEL (reference sequence). The CDR3 runs to 15 residues. CDR3 sequence reads: CASSQETSAYNEQFF.

The gene calls are TRBV29-1 and TRBJ1-2; no DNA is available, so the TRBD1 call from TCRdb remains unchecked. The germline gives CDR1 SQVTM, CDR2 ANQGSEA. This CDR3 contains 13 residues. The CDR3 sequence is CSVGSAAPYGYTF.

V gene TRBV20-1 combines with J gene TRBJ2-3. Germline values: CDR1 DFQATT, CDR2 SNEGSKA (reference sequence). CDR3 size: 15 residues. The CDR3: CSARDLGFEADTQYF.

The CDR3 protein is CASTASGQETQYF. The chain couples TRBV28 to TRBJ2-5; TCRdb indicates TRBD2, and absent DNA this call remains unverified. The CDR3 sequence is 13 residues long. The germline V gene encodes CDR1 MDHEN and CDR2 SYDVKM.

The CDR3 loop is CASSSPGHLSNYGYTF. The chain employs TRBV6-6 and TRBJ1-2; with no DNA, the TCRdb D assignment of TRBD1 cannot be verified. The CDR3 loop spans 16 amino acids. Germline V gene sequence: CDR1 MNHNY, CDR2 SVGAGI (reference sequence).

The gene calls are TRBV3-1 and TRBJ2-7; TCRdb designates TRBD1, a call that cannot be tested without DNA. CDR1 is LGHDT, CDR2 YNNKEL, per germline (reference sequence). The CDR3 has 14 residues. CDR3 protein: CASSLGQGLSEQYF.

The chain has TRBV6-2 or TRBV6-3 and TRBJ2-2; TCRdb's assignment of TRBD2 cannot be checked, as there is no DNA. The CDR3 totals 16 residues. CDR1 is MNHEY, CDR2 SVGEGT, per germline. CDR3 region: CASSYSAGASTGELFF.

The chain combines TRBV10-2 with TRBJ2-5; TCRdb's assignment of TRBD2 cannot be checked, as there is no DNA. The CDR3 runs 14 residues. Per germline, CDR1 WSHSY and CDR2 SAAADI. The CDR3 loop reads CASSETSLQETQYF.